The entry below gives a single T cell receptor beta chain sequence along with its context. The data are from a study of blood T cell repertoires in COVID-19. Overall study: Nucleic acid was either cDNA or gDNA, and it came from T cells, B-cell-depleted T cells, or PBMCs.

The CDR3 is 13 residues long. Trimming left V 7 bases short and J 1 base short, with 10 bases between. TCRdb keeps only in-frame clones here, not all; method: immunoSEQ multiplex PCR. The table records under 300,000 clones, about 88% of them present only once. The chain employs TRBV12-3 or TRBV12-4 and TRBJ1-1; unclear D gene. The sequence was collected from a woman between 40 and 55 years old who had recovered from COVID-19. Sequencing was carried out using peripheral blood. CDR3 bases: TGTGCCAGCACCCCGGGAGGGAACACTGAAGCTTTCTTT. Protein product: CASTPGGNTEAFF.